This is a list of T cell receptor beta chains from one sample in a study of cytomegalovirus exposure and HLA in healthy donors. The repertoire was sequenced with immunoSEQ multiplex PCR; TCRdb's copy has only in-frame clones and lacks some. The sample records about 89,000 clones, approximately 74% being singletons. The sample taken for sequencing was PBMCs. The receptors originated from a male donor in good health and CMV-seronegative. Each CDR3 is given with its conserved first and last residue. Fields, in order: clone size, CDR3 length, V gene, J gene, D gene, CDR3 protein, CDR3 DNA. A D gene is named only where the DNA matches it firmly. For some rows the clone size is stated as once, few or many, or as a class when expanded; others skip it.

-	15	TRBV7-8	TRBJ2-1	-	CASSFMGDTYNEQFF	TGTGCCAGCAGCTTCATGGGGGACACCTACAATGAGCAGTTCTTC
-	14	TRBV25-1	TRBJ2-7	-	CASSPHSGYYEQYF	TGTGCCAGCAGTCCGCACTCGGGGTACTACGAGCAGTACTTC
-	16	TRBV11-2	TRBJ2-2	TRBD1	CASSGAAGGNTGELFF	TGTGCCAGCAGCGGGGCGGCAGGGGGTAACACCGGGGAGCTGTTTTTT
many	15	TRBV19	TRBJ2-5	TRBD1	CASSEGQGVVETQYF	TGTGCCAGTAGTGAGGGACAGGGGGTCGTGGAGACCCAGTACTTC
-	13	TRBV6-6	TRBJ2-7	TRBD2	CASSPSGSSEQYF	TGTGCCAGCAGTCCTAGCGGGAGTAGTGAGCAGTACTTC
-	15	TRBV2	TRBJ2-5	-	CASRAGGQFQETQYF	TGTGCCAGCAGGGCCGGGGGGCAGTTCCAAGAGACCCAGTACTTC
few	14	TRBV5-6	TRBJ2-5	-	CASTFEGGEETQYF	TGTGCCAGCACCTTCGAAGGCGGGGAAGAGACCCAGTACTTC
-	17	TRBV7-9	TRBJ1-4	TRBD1	CASSDGTGESTNEKLFF	TGTGCCAGCAGCGATGGGACAGGGGAATCAACTAATGAAAAACTGTTTTTT
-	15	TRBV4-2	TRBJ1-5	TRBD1	CASSRQTGADQPQHF	TGTGCCAGCAGCCGCCAGACAGGGGCAGATCAGCCCCAGCATTTT
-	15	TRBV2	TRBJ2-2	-	CASTRLARTGEELFF	TGTGCCAGCACGCGGTTAGCGAGGACCGGGGAGGAGCTGTTTTTT
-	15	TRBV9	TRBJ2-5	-	CASSVDGMGQETQYF	TGTGCCAGCAGCGTAGACGGGATGGGTCAAGAGACCCAGTACTTC
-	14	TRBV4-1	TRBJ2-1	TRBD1	CATTGQGGDNEQFF	TGCGCCACCACGGGACAGGGAGGGGACAATGAGCAGTTCTTC
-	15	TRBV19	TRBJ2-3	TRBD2	CASSSPTSATDTQYF	TGTGCCAGTAGTAGTCCGACTAGCGCGACGGATACGCAGTATTTT
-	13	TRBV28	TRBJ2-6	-	CASSFSTPNVLTF	TGTGCCAGCAGTTTTTCTACCCCCAACGTCCTGACTTTC
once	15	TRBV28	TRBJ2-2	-	CASGEWPSNTGELFF	TGTGCCAGTGGGGAGTGGCCCTCGAACACCGGGGAGCTGTTTTTT
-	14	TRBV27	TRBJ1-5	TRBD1	CASSFRGQDQPQHF	TGTGCCAGCAGTTTCAGGGGGCAGGATCAGCCCCAGCATTTT
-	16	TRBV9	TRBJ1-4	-	CASSVGYRAHNEKLFF	TGTGCCAGCAGCGTAGGGTACAGGGCGCATAATGAAAAACTGTTTTTT
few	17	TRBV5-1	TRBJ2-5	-	CASSLESRPMVGETQYF	TGCGCCAGCAGCTTGGAGTCGCGGCCGATGGTAGGAGAGACCCAGTACTTC
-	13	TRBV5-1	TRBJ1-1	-	CASSLDRGSEAFF	TGCGCCAGCAGCTTGGACCGGGGAAGTGAAGCTTTCTTT
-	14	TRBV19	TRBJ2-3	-	CASSIGLSTDTQYF	TGTGCCAGTAGTATAGGACTTAGCACAGATACGCAGTATTTT
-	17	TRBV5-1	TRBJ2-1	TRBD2	CASSRGLAGGSYNEQFF	TGCGCCAGCAGCCGAGGGCTAGCGGGAGGGTCCTACAATGAGCAGTTCTTC
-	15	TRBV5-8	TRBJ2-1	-	CASSAGSYVYNEQFF	TGTGCCAGCAGCGCCGGGAGTTACGTGTACAATGAGCAGTTCTTC
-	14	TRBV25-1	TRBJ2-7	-	CASSETGTTYEQYF	TGTGCCAGCAGTGAAACCGGGACAACCTACGAGCAGTACTTC
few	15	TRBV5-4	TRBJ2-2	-	CASSPDGGAAGELFF	TGTGCCAGCAGCCCGGATGGCGGGGCGGCCGGGGAGCTGTTTTTT
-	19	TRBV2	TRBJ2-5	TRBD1	CASSEVTVKDRGWLETQYF	TGTGCCAGCAGTGAAGTCACGGTGAAGGACAGGGGGTGGTTAGAGACCCAGTACTTC
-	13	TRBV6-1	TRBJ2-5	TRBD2	CASLKRGQETQYF	TGTGCCAGCTTGAAGCGGGGCCAAGAGACCCAGTACTTC
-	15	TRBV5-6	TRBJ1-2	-	CASSLPGALKGGYTF	TGTGCCAGCAGCTTGCCAGGGGCCCTAAAGGGAGGCTACACCTTC
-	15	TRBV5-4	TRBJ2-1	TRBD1	CASTRPGQGQNEQFF	TGTGCCAGCACCCGGCCAGGACAGGGACAAAATGAGCAGTTCTTC
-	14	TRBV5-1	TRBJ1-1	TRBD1	CASTTDRVYTEAFF	TGCGCCAGCACAACGGACAGGGTATACACTGAAGCTTTCTTT
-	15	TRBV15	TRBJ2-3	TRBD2	CATSTLAGATDTQYF	TGTGCCACCAGCACACTAGCGGGAGCTACAGATACGCAGTATTTT
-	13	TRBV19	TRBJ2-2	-	CASILGNTGELFF	TGTGCCAGTATCCTAGGGAACACCGGGGAGCTGTTTTTT
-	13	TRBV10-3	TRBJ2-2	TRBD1	CAADRGGTGELFF	TGTGCCGCGGACAGGGGCGGTACCGGGGAGCTGTTTTTT
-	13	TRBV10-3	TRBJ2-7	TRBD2	CATRGRLSYEQYF	TGTGCCACCCGCGGGAGGTTATCCTACGAGCAGTACTTC
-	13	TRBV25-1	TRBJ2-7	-	CASKEGPTDEQYF	TGTGCCAGCAAGGAGGGTCCCACGGACGAGCAGTACTTC
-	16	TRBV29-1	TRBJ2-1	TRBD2	CSVVLLGRASSNEQFF	TGCAGCGTTGTCCTGCTCGGGAGGGCCTCCTCCAATGAGCAGTTCTTC
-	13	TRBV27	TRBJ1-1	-	CASSLLGHTEAFF	TGTGCCAGCAGTTTATTGGGGCACACTGAAGCTTTCTTT
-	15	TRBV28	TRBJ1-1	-	CASSLWRGSNTEAFF	TGTGCCAGCAGTTTATGGCGGGGGAGCAACACTGAAGCTTTCTTT
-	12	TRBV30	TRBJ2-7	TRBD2	CACGGHSYEQYF	TGTGCTTGCGGGGGGCACTCCTACGAGCAGTACTTC